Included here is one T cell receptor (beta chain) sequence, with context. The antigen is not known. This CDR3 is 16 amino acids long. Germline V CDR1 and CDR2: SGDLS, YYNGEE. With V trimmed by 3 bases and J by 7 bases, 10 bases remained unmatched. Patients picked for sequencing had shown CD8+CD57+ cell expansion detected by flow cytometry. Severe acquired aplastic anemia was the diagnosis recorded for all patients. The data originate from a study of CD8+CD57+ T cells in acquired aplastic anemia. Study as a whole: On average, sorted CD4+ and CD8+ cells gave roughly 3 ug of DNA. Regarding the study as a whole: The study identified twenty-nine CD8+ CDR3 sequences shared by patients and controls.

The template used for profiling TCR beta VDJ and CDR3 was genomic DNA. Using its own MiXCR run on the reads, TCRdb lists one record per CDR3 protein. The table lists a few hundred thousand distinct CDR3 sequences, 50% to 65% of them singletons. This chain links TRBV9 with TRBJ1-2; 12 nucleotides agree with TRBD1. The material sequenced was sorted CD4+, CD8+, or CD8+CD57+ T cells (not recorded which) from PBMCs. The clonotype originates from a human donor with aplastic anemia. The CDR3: CASSANLGQGASGYTF. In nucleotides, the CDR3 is TGTGCCAGCAGCGCCAACCTGGGACAGGGGGCGAGTGGCTACACCTTC.